The 3 T cell receptor beta chains in this list originate from one sample, sequenced in a study of identical twins. TCRdb re-called the 5' RACE reads with MiXCR, one entry per CDR3 protein. The sample includes some 730,000 distinct CDR3 sequences, about 18% of them seen just once. The same data also went into a second study, on T cells expressing NK-cell markers.

Material for sequencing was PBMCs. The receptors stem from a woman aged 18-30 years in good health.

This clonotype was recorded a few times. The J gene is TRBJ2-3, the V gene TRBV24-1; 9 bases agree with TRBD1. The V segment lost 3 bases and the J segment 4 bases; nucleotides outside the gene matches: 7. This CDR3 region has 16 residues. Per the germline V gene, CDR1 is KGHDR and CDR2 is SFDVKD. The CDR3 bases are TGTGCCACCAGTGATCCAGGACAGGGGCCCCCAGATACGCAGTATTTT. Residues: CATSDPGQGPPDTQYF.

V is TRBV20-1 and J is TRBJ2-1; D is unresolved. V was clipped by 4 bases and J by 7 bases, with 5 bases between them. CDR1 and CDR2 from the germline V gene are DFQATT and SNEGSKA (reference sequence). The length of the CDR3 is 10 residues. CDR3 DNA: TGCAGTGCTATACGTAATGAGCAGTTCTTC. This translates into CSAIRNEQFF.

The table lists this clonotype with a few counts. V gene TRBV11-3 combines with J gene TRBJ1-1; TRBD1 is a possible D gene (6 bases). The CDR3 is 12 residues long. Trimming cost V 5 bases and J 6 bases, with 10 bases left between them. The germline V gene has CDR1 SGHNT and CDR2 YENEEA. CDR3 sequence: CASSLRTAEAFF. The CDR3 bases are TGTGCCAGCAGCCTACGGACAGCTGAAGCTTTCTTT.